These 17 T cell receptor beta chains share one sample of origin, sequenced in a study of T-cell reconstitution after alpha-beta-depleted transplantation in children. Library preparation (for TCRbeta) was performed with unique molecular identifiers. From the PCR reads, TCRdb called clonotypes with MiXCR, one entry per CDR3 protein. Among roughly 570,000 distinct CDR3 sequences listed, around 27% were seen once. Material: PBMCs, obtained before TCRalphabeta/CD19-depleted stem cell transplant. The receptors were sampled from a boy less than two years old with Wiskott-Aldrich syndrome, due to receive a stem cell transplant.

V is TRBV9 and J is TRBJ2-1; 8 bases are a match to TRBD1. Looked up from germline, CDR1 is SGDLS and CDR2 is YYNGEE. The CDR3 is made up of 14 amino acids. Trimming took 3 bases from V and 5 from J; bases not matched to a gene: 4. For the CDR3, the DNA is TGTGCCAGCAGCGCCAGGGGGCTGGACAATGAGCAGTTCTTC. Translation: CASSARGLDNEQFF.

This clonotype showed up just a few times. The chain's CDR3 is CASSLYRAGVSGELFF. The CDR3, as DNA: TGCGCCAGCAGCTTGTATAGGGCGGGAGTCTCCGGGGAGCTGTTTTTT. The V gene is TRBV5-1, the J gene TRBJ2-2, with TRBD2 matching over 7 bases. With 1 base clipped from V and 6 bases from J, the junction kept 9 bases outside the gene matches. The CDR3 is made up of 16 amino acids. Germline V gene sequence: CDR1 SGHRS, CDR2 YFSETQ.

The chain has TRBV29-1 and TRBJ2-7; D remains unclear. The germline V gene has CDR1 SQVTM and CDR2 ANQGSEA. This CDR3 is 12 amino acids long. V was shortened by 4 bases and J by 0 bases, with 7 bases between the two germline ends. CDR3 region: CSVATLSYEQYF. Written as DNA, the CDR3 is TGCAGCGTTGCCACACTCTCCTACGAGCAGTACTTC.

This clonotype has only a few counts. The gene calls are TRBV28 and TRBJ2-7, with TRBD2 identical over 10 bases. This CDR3 is built from 17 residues. Germline V gene sequence: CDR1 MDHEN, CDR2 SYDVKM. The trim removed 1 base at V and 2 bases at J, leaving 8 bases unmatched. In DNA form, the CDR3 reads TGTGCCAGCAGTTTATTTCGGGCTAGCGGGAGAACCTACGAGCAGTACTTC. Amino acid sequence: CASSLFRASGRTYEQYF.

The V gene is TRBV7-9, the J gene TRBJ2-2; the D gene is possibly TRBD2 (5 bases). The ends were cut back, 5 bases at V and 5 bases at J, with 15 bases in the middle. The germline CDR1 and CDR2 sequences are SEHNR and FQNEAQ (reference sequence). The CDR3 covers 15 residues. CDR3 loop: CASSKTNTGTGELFF. The CDR3 DNA is TGTGCCAGCAGCAAGACCAACACGGGGACCGGGGAGCTGTTTTTT.

The chain uses TRBV7-9 and TRBJ1-6, with D unclear. The CDR3 is 16 residues long. V dropped 0 bases and J dropped 1 base, with 7 bases sitting between them. Looked up from germline, CDR1 is SEHNR and CDR2 is FQNEAQ (reference sequence). The CDR3 is CASSLAVGSYNSPLHF. CDR3 sequence (DNA): TGTGCCAGCAGCTTAGCAGTCGGATCCTATAATTCACCCCTCCACTTT.

This clonotype was found a few times. The J gene is TRBJ2-1, the V gene TRBV5-1; 9 nucleotides line up with TRBD2. This CDR3 region has 15 residues. The ends lost 3 bases at V and 10 bases at J; junction bases unmatched: 11. Germline V gene sequence: CDR1 SGHRS, CDR2 YFSETQ. CDR3 residues: CASSWREGRPGEQFF. The CDR3 nucleotides read TGCGCCAGCAGCTGGCGGGAGGGCCGCCCGGGGGAGCAGTTCTTC.

The chain carries TRBV20-1 and TRBJ1-2; 9 positions agree with TRBD1. Germline assignment: CDR1 DFQATT and CDR2 SNEGSKA (reference sequence). J gave up 6 bases and V 5 bases, and 7 bases lay outside the gene matches. The CDR3 runs 13 residues. This CDR3 is CSAPWTGVDGYTF. The CDR3, as DNA: TGCAGTGCTCCATGGACAGGGGTCGATGGCTACACCTTC.

The genes are TRBV11-2 and TRBJ2-3, with 9 bases lining up with TRBD2. V lost 5 bases to trimming and J lost 4 bases; unmatched junction nucleotides: 16. CDR1 is SGHAT and CDR2 is FQNNGV in the germline V gene. This CDR3 is built from 18 residues. CDR3 DNA: TGTGCCAGCAGCCACGGGGGGGGACTAGCTTTAAAGTCAGATACGCAGTATTTT. Protein product: CASSHGGGLALKSDTQYF.

In nucleotides, the CDR3 is TGTGCCAGCAGATACCAGGGGGCAAGCTGGCAGCCCCAGCATTTT. Protein sequence: CASRYQGASWQPQHF. This rearrangement joins TRBV28 to TRBJ1-5; 8 nucleotides line up with TRBD1. The junction had 11 bases not matched to a gene; V was cut back by 6 bases and J by 7 bases. The germline CDR1 and CDR2 sequences are MDHEN and SYDVKM. The CDR3 spans 15 residues.

This chain connects TRBV7-2 to TRBJ2-5, with 13 positions matching TRBD2. Germline assignment: CDR1 SGHTA and CDR2 FQGNSA. This CDR3 contains 14 residues. V dropped 7 bases and J dropped 5; count of bases not matched to a gene: 4. The CDR3 DNA reads as TGTGCCAGCACCAAGACTAGCGGGAGGGAGACCCAGTACTTC. Protein product: CASTKTSGRETQYF.

V and J are TRBV5-4 and TRBJ2-2; 9 bases fit TRBD1. The CDR3 sequence is 14 residues long. The germline CDR1 and CDR2 sequences are SGHNT and YYREEE (reference sequence). The junction had 4 bases not matched to a gene; V was cut back by 4 bases and J by 6 bases. The CDR3 bases are TGTGCCAGCAGCGCGCGACAGGGGGCCGGGGAGCTGTTTTTT. Translated: CASSARQGAGELFF.

In DNA form, the CDR3 reads TGTGCCAGCTCACCACCTAAGAATGAGCAGTTCTTC. This encodes CASSPPKNEQFF. V is TRBV18 and J is TRBJ2-1; D unresolved. The length of the CDR3 is 12 residues. The germline CDR1 and CDR2 sequences are KGHSH and LQKENI. V shed 0 bases and J shed 7 bases, with 4 bases lying between them. Variable domain in full (rest from reference TRBV18 and TRBJ2-1): NAGVMQNPRHLVRRRGQEARLRCSPMKGHSHVYWYRQLPEEGLKFMVYLQKENIIDESGMPKERFSAEFPKEGPSILRIQQVVRGDSAAYFCASSPPKNEQFFGPGTRLTVL.

This clonotype has only one observation. The rearrangement links TRBV27 to TRBJ1-5; D perhaps matches TRBD1 (6 bases). Germline lookup yields CDR1 MNHEY and CDR2 SMNVEV (reference sequence). V dropped 10 bases and J dropped 2 bases, with 18 bases sitting between them. The CDR3 is 15 residues long. The CDR3 bases are TGTGCCACCCAGTTTTCGGGGGGCCGCAATCAGCCCCAGCATTTT. It codes for CATQFSGGRNQPQHF.

This clonotype was found many times. The V and J genes are TRBV7-2 and TRBJ2-1; D may be TRBD2 (6 bases). Per the germline V gene, CDR1 is SGHTA and CDR2 is FQGNSA. The CDR3 extends over 16 amino acids. Between the trimmed V and J ends, which lost 0 bases and 2 bases, there was a span of 11 bases. CDR3 sequence reads: CASSLASSDPYNEQFF. In nucleotides, the CDR3 is TGTGCCAGCAGCTTAGCTTCTAGCGACCCCTACAATGAGCAGTTCTTC.

The table lists this clonotype with many counts. V gene TRBV24-1 combines with J gene TRBJ2-1; D might be TRBD1 or TRBD2, each matching 5 bases. Trimming cost V 4 bases and J 4 bases, with 13 bases left between them. This CDR3 region has 15 residues. CDR1 and CDR2 from the germline V gene are KGHDR and SFDVKD. CDR3 sequence reads: CATSEGTAPYNEQFF. The CDR3 DNA reads as TGTGCCACCAGTGAGGGGACGGCCCCTTACAATGAGCAGTTCTTC.

The genes are TRBV27 and TRBJ2-7; 7 bases line up with TRBD1. Trimming removed 7 bases from V and 4 bases from J; junction bases left unmatched: 22. CDR1 is MNHEY, CDR2 SMNVEV, per germline (reference sequence). CDR3 length: 18 residues. This CDR3 reads CASTPRAGGKPLRYEQYF. The DNA for the CDR3 is TGTGCCAGCACCCCCAGGGCAGGGGGTAAACCCCTCAGGTACGAGCAGTACTTC.